The present TCR beta chain was sequenced within a study of control samples from healthy donors and cancer patients (TCRdb year 2020). Libraries were made using the immunoSEQ multiplex PCR assay. TCRdb provides this immuneACCESS table in a form limited to in-frame rearrangements. Some clones are lacking; in checked studies, under half of them reflect an unresolved V gene, and why the rest are absent is not known. Recorded for this sample are 29,000 or so clones; around nine tenths of them occurred a single time. The leading ten clones occupy around 3.6% of the sample. The germline ends are 6 bases apart after V is trimmed by 7 bases and J by 3 bases. Via the germline V gene (reference sequence), CDR1 is SEHNR and CDR2 FQNEAQ. From its cysteine to its phenylalanine, the CDR3 spans 11 amino acids. Only the CDR3 region is kept as DNA, spanning 33 bases read in frame from base 1. Note on this clone: This clone's antigen is unknown. Base qualities are not provided; no much larger clone lies one nucleotide away.

The origin of this receptor is a female donor with melanoma. The specimen sequenced was formalin-fixed, paraffin-embedded tissue. The sequence links TRBV7-9 to TRBJ1-2, with no confidently assigned D gene. The CDR3 amino acid sequence is: CASTRDYGYTF. The nucleotide sequence reads TGTGCCAGCACCCGAGACTATGGCTACACCTTC.